This entry lists 15 T cell receptor beta chains sequenced from one sample in a study of CD8 T cells in ankylosing spondylitis. Study-wide findings and caveats: Characteristic, it appeared, of ankylosing spondylitis blood was a TCR beta motif of fewer than 10 highly homologous variants.

Their specific antigens are unknown. From the 5' RACE reads, TCRdb called clonotypes with MiXCR, one entry per CDR3 protein. The data show about 440,000 distinct CDR3 sequences, with 17% seen just once and approximately 1% held by the top ten. Sequenced input: blood, either unsorted or a sorted T cell fraction (not recorded which). These receptors all come from a male donor with ankylosing spondylitis.

This rearrangement joins TRBV2 to TRBJ1-5; D perhaps matches TRBD1 (5 bases). This CDR3 is built from 14 residues. Germline-derived CDR1 and CDR2 are SNHLY and FYNNEI. V was shortened by 6 bases and J by 4 bases, with 13 bases between the two germline ends. The CDR3 is CASRADSLNQPQHF. CDR3 nucleotide sequence: TGTGCCAGCAGAGCCGACAGCTTAAATCAGCCCCAGCATTTT.

This clonotype came up a few times. The chain carries TRBV12-3 or TRBV12-4 and TRBJ2-2; TRBD2 agrees at 12 bases. The V segment lost 6 bases and the J segment 5 bases; nucleotides outside the gene matches: 19. The CDR3 contains 20 residues. The CDR3 reads CASSHAPGLAGTWGTGELFF. The CDR3 DNA reads TGTGCCAGCAGCCATGCTCCGGGACTAGCGGGTACCTGGGGAACCGGGGAGCTGTTTTTT.

This clonotype was seen at least ten times. The chain links TRBV2 to TRBJ1-1; possibly TRBD1 for D (6 bases). In germline, CDR1 is SNHLY, CDR2 FYNNEI. This CDR3 has 15 amino acids. Trimming removed 4 bases from V and 6 bases from J, with 18 bases in between. The CDR3 DNA reads TGTGCCAGCAGTGTTGGGGGCGGGATGAAGGCTGAAGCTTTCTTT. Encoded protein: CASSVGGGMKAEAFF.

As regards this clonotype: The germline gene is not matched at one end of the junction; a read error may be the cause. The chain uses TRBV5-1 and TRBJ1-1, with D unclear. The CDR3 has 14 amino acids. CDR1 and CDR2 from the germline V gene are SGHRS and YFSETQ. CDR3 in amino acids: CASSLRLANTEVFF. The CDR3 nucleotides are TGCGCCAGCAGCTTGAGATTGGCGAACACTGAAGTTTTCTTT.

This chain connects TRBV20-1 to TRBJ2-7, with D tentatively TRBD1 or TRBD2 (6 bases each). This CDR3 spans 15 amino acids. Trimming shortened V by 0 bases and J by 1 base, and 13 bases separated the two germline ends. The germline CDR1 and CDR2 sequences are DFQATT and SNEGSKA (reference sequence). The CDR3, as DNA: TGCAGTGCTAGAGATCATCAGGGGACTTCCTACGAGCAGTACTTC. Translated, it gives CSARDHQGTSYEQYF.

This clonotype was seen only a few times. The V call is TRBV4-2, the J call TRBJ2-1, with 14 bases aligning to TRBD2. J gave up 10 bases and V 0 bases, and 8 bases lay outside the gene matches. The CDR3 has 17 residues. CDR1 and CDR2 from the germline V gene are LGHNA and YNFKEQ. CDR3 coding DNA: TGTGCCAGCAGCCAAGATAGCACGGGACTAGCGGGAGAAGAGCAGTTCTTC. It codes for CASSQDSTGLAGEEQFF.

This clonotype has a count of ten or more. The chain links TRBV12-3 or TRBV12-4 to TRBJ2-2, with 8 bases identical to TRBD1. This CDR3 has 13 amino acids. With 8 bases clipped from V and 6 bases from J, the junction kept 5 bases outside the gene matches. The CDR3 is CASLRGRPGELFF. The CDR3 nucleotides are TGTGCCAGCCTCAGGGGGCGCCCCGGGGAGCTGTTTTTT.

V gene TRBV5-1 combines with J gene TRBJ2-1, with D perhaps TRBD1 (6 bases). This CDR3 spans 15 amino acids. Germline V gene sequence: CDR1 SGHRS, CDR2 YFSETQ. V dropped 0 bases and J dropped 9 bases, with 16 bases sitting between them. DNA of the CDR3: TGCGCCAGCAGCTTGGCCCTTGGGGGCTATGGTGAGCAGTTCTTC. Amino acid sequence: CASSLALGGYGEQFF. The full variable domain, rest sourced from reference TRBV5-1 and TRBJ2-1, is KAGVTQTPRYLIKTRGQQVTLSCSPISGHRSVSWYQQTPGQGLQFLFEYFSETQRNKGNFPGRFSGRQFSNSRSEMNVSTLELGDSALYLCASSLALGGYGEQFFGPGTRLTVL.

This clonotype was recorded a few times. This sequence joins TRBV15 and TRBJ2-2; D is uncertain. Germline V gene sequence: CDR1 LNHNV, CDR2 YYDKDF (reference sequence). Trimming left V 0 bases short and J 5 bases short, with 10 bases between. CDR3 length: 15 amino acids. CDR3 protein: CATSREGQPTGELFF. CDR3 nucleotide sequence: TGTGCCACCAGCAGAGAGGGCCAGCCTACCGGGGAGCTGTTTTTT.

The V call is TRBV4-1, the J call TRBJ2-1, with 8 bases fitting TRBD2. Germline V lookup: CDR1 MGHRA, CDR2 YSYEKL. V lost 1 base, J lost 0 bases, and 2 bases stayed unmatched. The CDR3 runs 16 residues. CDR3 in DNA: TGCGCCAGCAGCCAAGTCAGCGGGGGCTCCTACAATGAGCAGTTCTTC. Encoded protein: CASSQVSGGSYNEQFF.

This clonotype was counted only a few times. The CDR3 region has the DNA TGTGCCAGCAGACCCTGGACGGCGAACACTGAAGCTTTCTTT. Its protein is CASRPWTANTEAFF. This chain links TRBV7-2 with TRBJ1-1; no clear D gene. Germline V gives CDR1 SGHTA, CDR2 FQGNSA. The CDR3 has 14 amino acids. V gave up 6 bases and J gave up 1 base, with 12 bases separating them.

This chain links TRBV5-1 with TRBJ2-1; possibly TRBD2 for D (6 bases). Germline CDR1 and CDR2: SGHRS and YFSETQ. This CDR3 is built from 17 residues. The V end lost 3 bases, the J end lost 2 bases, and 18 bases lay between the germline ends. The CDR3 is CASSSTRGTKTYNEQFF. The CDR3 DNA is TGCGCCAGCAGCTCGACTAGAGGGACGAAAACCTACAATGAGCAGTTCTTC.

Only a few counts were recorded for this clonotype. The rearrangement uses TRBV5-1 and TRBJ1-3, with TRBD1 matching 7 bases. Germline loops: CDR1 SGHRS, CDR2 YFSETQ. V shed 4 bases, J shed 4 bases, and the junction held 8 bases outside the gene matches. The CDR3 is 15 amino acids. The CDR3 spells CASSPGGTEGNTIYF. Written as DNA, the CDR3 is TGCGCCAGCAGCCCGGGTGGGACAGAAGGAAACACCATATATTTT.

The chain is built from TRBV6-5 and TRBJ2-7; possibly TRBD1 for D (5 bases). This CDR3 comprises 18 residues. CDR1 is MNHEY, CDR2 SVGAGI, per germline. V was cut by 2 bases and J by 4 bases, with 24 bases left in between. CDR3 DNA: TGTGCCAGCAGTTACCAGACACCAACAATGACAGACCATTACGAGCAGTACTTC. Encoded protein: CASSYQTPTMTDHYEQYF.

V and J are TRBV4-2 and TRBJ2-7, with D possibly called TRBD1 or TRBD2 (5 bases each). The CDR3 loop spans 15 amino acids. V dropped 1 base and J dropped 0 bases, with 10 bases sitting between them. The germline V gene has CDR1 LGHNA and CDR2 YNFKEQ. The CDR3 reads CASSQVGTLSYEQYF. The CDR3, as DNA: TGTGCCAGCAGCCAAGTCGGGACCCTCTCCTACGAGCAGTACTTC.